This T cell receptor (beta chain) was captured by sequencing in a study of Graves' ophthalmopathy and Graves' hyperthyroidism. Whole-study findings and limits: Most expanded clonotypes in thyroid above 0.001 frequency also showed up in blood.

RNA transcripts were the source from which TCR beta CDR3 regions were amplified. Following a first-round RT-PCR that used HTBI primers, a second-round multiplex PCR was carried out. TCRdb called the multiplex PCR reads again in MiXCR, with one record for every CDR3 protein. The repertoire holds some 47,000 distinct CDR3 sequences, with 50% as singletons. Sampling under 12 ml of fresh peripheral blood provided the PBMCs. This clonotype appeared once. The antigen is undetermined. CDR3 length equals 14 residues. With V trimmed by 5 bases and J by 2 bases, 4 bases remained unmatched. The germline V gene has CDR1 MNHEY and CDR2 SVGAGI.

The V and J genes are TRBV6-5 and TRBJ1-1; TRBD1 agrees at 8 bases. Sequenced sample: peripheral blood. The receptor was isolated from an adult man with Graves' ophthalmopathy. CDR3 coding DNA: TGTGCCAGCAGTGACAGGGGAACTAACACTGAAGCTTTCTTT. Amino acids: CASSDRGTNTEAFF.